These T cell receptor beta chains were read from a single sample in a study of blood T cell repertoires in COVID-19. Profiling relied on immunoSEQ multiplex PCR, and the TCRdb table lists in-frame clones only, not all of them. Of tens of thousands of clones listed, roughly 80% are singletons. The sample comprised peripheral blood. These receptors all stem from a man at least 80 years old with COVID-19, enrolled during active disease. Each CDR3 is given with its conserved first and last residue. The D gene is left open where the match is weak. Not all rows give a size; the values are once, few, many and, for expanded clones, a class.

J: TRBJ2-5
size: NA
V: TRBV12-3/TRBV12-4
D: NA
DNA: TGTGCCAGCAGTCCGGGTTCTCCAGAGACCCAGTACTTC
CDR3: CASSPGSPETQYF

J: TRBJ1-2
size: NA
V: TRBV28
D: NA
DNA: TGTGCCAGCATTCCCACCGCGGGGGCCGAAGCTAACTATGGCTACACCTTC
CDR3: CASIPTAGAEANYGYTF

J: TRBJ2-7
size: NA
V: TRBV28
D: TRBD1
DNA: TGTGCCAGCAGTTTATTTGGGGACAGGGTCTCCTACGAGCAGTACTTC
CDR3: CASSLFGDRVSYEQYF

J: TRBJ2-3
size: NA
V: TRBV28
D: TRBD1
DNA: TGTGCCAGCAGTTCCCCGGGACAGGGGACAGATACGCAGTATTTT
CDR3: CASSSPGQGTDTQYF

J: TRBJ2-1
size: NA
V: TRBV28
D: NA
DNA: TGTGCCAGCTTCAGGGGGGCCGACCCTTCCTACAATGAGCAGTTCTTC
CDR3: CASFRGADPSYNEQFF

J: TRBJ1-6
size: NA
V: TRBV14
D: NA
DNA: TGTGCCAGCAGTTGGGGGGGAAACTCCTATAATTCACCCCTCCACTTT
CDR3: CASSWGGNSYNSPLHF

J: TRBJ1-2
size: few
V: TRBV5-1
D: NA
DNA: TGCGCCAGCAGCTTGGATGGGACTGCTTACTATGGCTACACCTTC
CDR3: CASSLDGTAYYGYTF

J: TRBJ1-2
size: NA
V: TRBV6-5
D: TRBD1
DNA: TGTGCCAGCAGTTACCCGGGACAGGGGGCATATGGCTACACCTTC
CDR3: CASSYPGQGAYGYTF

J: TRBJ2-1
size: NA
V: TRBV5-1
D: NA
DNA: TGCGCCAGCAGCTTTACGGCGGGAAAGTACAATGAGCAGTTCTTC
CDR3: CASSFTAGKYNEQFF

J: TRBJ1-6
size: once
V: TRBV5-1
D: TRBD1
DNA: TGCGCCAGCAGCGTGCCGGGACAGGGGTCACCCCTCCACTTT
CDR3: CASSVPGQGSPLHF

J: TRBJ2-6
size: NA
V: TRBV19
D: NA
DNA: TGTGCCAGCCGTTCGGGCTCTGGGGCCAACGTCCTGACTTTC
CDR3: CASRSGSGANVLTF

J: TRBJ1-1
size: NA
V: TRBV5-1
D: TRBD1
DNA: TGCGCCAGCACCTCCCCGAGACAGGGGGCGGGGAACACTGAAGCTTTCTTT
CDR3: CASTSPRQGAGNTEAFF

J: TRBJ2-5
size: NA
V: TRBV7-2
D: TRBD1
DNA: TGTGCCAGCAGCAGACAGGGGATAGAGACCCAGTACTTC
CDR3: CASSRQGIETQYF

J: TRBJ2-7
size: NA
V: TRBV18
D: NA
DNA: TGTGCCAGCTCCCAGGGGACCTCCTACGAGCAGTACTTC
CDR3: CASSQGTSYEQYF

J: TRBJ2-7
size: NA
V: TRBV14
D: TRBD2
DNA: TGTGCCAGCAGCCAAGATCCCCGGGGGGCCTACGAGCAGTACTTC
CDR3: CASSQDPRGAYEQYF

J: TRBJ1-5
size: NA
V: TRBV4-3
D: NA
DNA: TGCGCCAGCAGCGGAGGGTACAATCAGCCCCAGCATTTT
CDR3: CASSGGYNQPQHF

J: TRBJ1-5
size: NA
V: TRBV2
D: NA
DNA: TGTGCCAGCAGTGAATACAGGGTCGGGCAGCCCCAGCATTTT
CDR3: CASSEYRVGQPQHF

J: TRBJ1-1
size: NA
V: TRBV6-2/TRBV6-3
D: TRBD1
DNA: TGTGCCAGCAGTTCTGGGGCCCAATGGGACAGGGGGCGGACTGAAGCTTTCTTT
CDR3: CASSSGAQWDRGRTEAFF

J: TRBJ1-1
size: NA
V: TRBV19
D: NA
DNA: TGTGCCAGTAGGCGGTGGCAGAACACTGAAGCTTTCTTT
CDR3: CASRRWQNTEAFF

J: TRBJ2-4
size: NA
V: TRBV13
D: TRBD2
DNA: TGTGCCAGCAGCCGAAAAGAAACTAGACTAGCGGGAGGGAACATTCAGTACTTC
CDR3: CASSRKETRLAGGNIQYF

J: TRBJ2-5
size: NA
V: TRBV7-2
D: TRBD2
DNA: TGTGCCAGCAGCTTAAGTCGCGGGGGGGCGGTGACCCAGTACTTC
CDR3: CASSLSRGGAVTQYF

J: TRBJ2-3
size: NA
V: TRBV6-2/TRBV6-3
D: NA
DNA: TGTGCCAGCAGTTACGGAGCGGGTCCGGGGGATACGCAGTATTTT
CDR3: CASSYGAGPGDTQYF

J: TRBJ2-1
size: once
V: TRBV14
D: TRBD2
DNA: TGTGCCAGCAGCCAGGGGGTAGCGGGGCTCTACAATGAGCAGTTCTTC
CDR3: CASSQGVAGLYNEQFF

J: TRBJ1-1
size: NA
V: TRBV27
D: NA
DNA: TGTGCCAGCAGCCCCGGAGTGAACACTGAAGCTTTCTTT
CDR3: CASSPGVNTEAFF

J: TRBJ1-2
size: NA
V: TRBV18
D: TRBD1
DNA: TGTGCCAGCTCACAACCGGACAGGGTCGATGGCTACACCTTC
CDR3: CASSQPDRVDGYTF

J: TRBJ1-1
size: NA
V: TRBV7-9
D: NA
DNA: TGTGCCAGCTCGAATCAGGGGAGCGGTGAAGCTTTCTTT
CDR3: CASSNQGSGEAFF

J: TRBJ1-1
size: NA
V: TRBV5-5
D: TRBD1
DNA: TGTGCCAGCAGGTACCGGACAGGGGGCGCCTACACTGAAGCTTTCTTT
CDR3: CASRYRTGGAYTEAFF

J: TRBJ1-5
size: NA
V: TRBV12-3/TRBV12-4
D: NA
DNA: TGTGCCAGCAGGGCCAGGAGCAATCAGCCCCAGCATTTT
CDR3: CASRARSNQPQHF

J: TRBJ2-3
size: NA
V: TRBV5-1
D: NA
DNA: TGCGCCAGCAGTATAACAGGGACAGATACGCAGTATTTT
CDR3: CASSITGTDTQYF

J: TRBJ1-1
size: NA
V: TRBV7-6
D: NA
DNA: TGTGCCAGCACCCGGGGGGGCCGGAGGACTGAAGCTTTCTTT
CDR3: CASTRGGRRTEAFF

J: TRBJ1-5
size: NA
V: TRBV19
D: NA
DNA: TGTGCCTCACACAAGGGGCGGGGTAGTGGTAGCAATCAGCCCCAGCATTTT
CDR3: CASHKGRGSGSNQPQHF

J: TRBJ1-1
size: NA
V: TRBV7-9
D: NA
DNA: TGTGCCAGCAGGCCTACCGAGAGTCCTGAAGCTTTCTTT
CDR3: CASRPTESPEAFF